Each of the 19 T cell receptor beta chains below was sequenced from the same sample in a study of regulatory T cells in long-lasting Graves disease. Construction of the TCR beta libraries employed iRepertoire HTBI primers in conjunction with Arm-PCR of CDR3 regions. TCRdb reprocessed the multiplex PCR reads with MiXCR, giving one entry per CDR3 protein. The table lists 450,000 or so distinct CDR3 sequences, about 20% of them singletons. Documented time point: persistent/refractory GD, antithyroid drugs over 5 years with positive TRAb. The TCR library was made from RNA extracted from PBMCs. The sequences come from peripheral blood mononuclear cells (PBMCs), collected when the disease was refractory, from a patient treated with antithyroid drugs. These receptors were obtained from a female donor with Graves disease.

This clonotype was recorded many times. The V and J genes are TRBV28 and TRBJ2-2; D gene uncertain. The CDR3 is 12 residues long. CDR1 MDHEN and CDR2 SYDVKM come from the germline V gene. Trimming removed 1 base from V and 6 bases from J, with 3 bases in between. The CDR3 is CASSLSAGELFF. CDR3 nucleotide sequence: TGTGCCAGCAGTTTATCAGCCGGGGAGCTGTTTTTT.

This rearrangement joins TRBV7-8 to TRBJ2-3; the match to TRBD2 covers 10 bases. The germline CDR1 and CDR2 sequences are SGHVS and FQNEAQ. Trimming at V came to 5 bases and at J to 4 bases, leaving 9 bases not matched to a gene. The CDR3 extends over 16 amino acids. DNA for the CDR3: TGTGCCAGCAGCCCTCTAGCGGGAGTAATAGCAGATACGCAGTATTTT. It translates to CASSPLAGVIADTQYF.

As to this clonotype: This likely came from a read error, as a far larger clone is one base away. The CDR3 carries no conserved terminal phenylalanine or tryptophan, so it likely arises from a read error. The chain recombines TRBV7-9 with TRBJ2-5; D gene uncertain. There are 13 residues in the CDR3. Trimming removed 7 bases at V and 4 bases at J, with 13 bases between. In germline, CDR1 is SEHNR, CDR2 FQNEAQ (reference sequence). CDR3 DNA sequence: TGTGCCAGCACCGCCCCCGACGGAGAGACCCAGTACCTC. Protein: CASTAPDGETQYL.

There are many counts of this clonotype. This rearrangement joins TRBV28 to TRBJ1-1, with a tentative D call TRBD1 (5 bases). The germline gives CDR1 MDHEN, CDR2 SYDVKM. The CDR3 consists of 15 residues. The ends were cut back, 4 bases at V and 3 bases at J, with 15 bases in the middle. The CDR3 sequence is CASSSGAYKDTEAFF. The DNA of the CDR3 is TGTGCCAGCAGTTCTGGGGCTTATAAGGACACTGAAGCTTTCTTT.

There are a few counts of this clonotype. The chain combines TRBV6-1 with TRBJ1-2, with D perhaps TRBD1 (6 bases). CDR3 length equals 15 residues. Germline values: CDR1 MNHNS, CDR2 SASEGT. The V end was cut by 5 bases, the J end by 3 bases, with 16 bases between. The CDR3 region has the DNA TGTGCCAGCAGTCCCGACAGGTTACAGGACTATGGCTACACCTTC. This translates into CASSPDRLQDYGYTF.

This clonotype was detected ten times or more. J is TRBJ2-5 and V is TRBV11-1, with D possibly TRBD1 on 6 matching bases. The germline CDR1 and CDR2 sequences are SGHAT and FQDESV (reference sequence). V dropped 0 bases and J dropped 5 bases, with 16 bases sitting between them. This CDR3 is 16 amino acids long. The CDR3 nucleotides read TGTGCCAGCAGCTTAGCCCCAGGCAGGGGTGGTGAGACCCAGTACTTC. Its protein product is CASSLAPGRGGETQYF. The variable domain in full, completed from reference TRBV11-1 and TRBJ2-5, reads EAEVAQSPRYKITEKSQAVAFWCDPISGHATLYWYRQILGQGPELLVQFQDESVVDDSQLPKDRFSAERLKGVDSTLKIQPAELGDSAMYLCASSLAPGRGGETQYFGPGTRLLVL.

In the case of this clonotype: A clone one base away is much larger, so this may be a read error. J is TRBJ1-2 and V is TRBV6-2 or TRBV6-3; D unclear. Germline V gives CDR1 MNHEY, CDR2 SVGEGT. The V and J ends lost 8 bases and 4 bases respectively, with 11 bases between them. The CDR3 runs to 12 residues. The CDR3, as DNA: TGTGCCAGCGGCTCACAGTGCTATGGCTACACCTTC. Protein product: CASGSQCYGYTF.

This clonotype was observed at least ten times. This rearrangement joins TRBV7-9 to TRBJ2-5, with 10 bases that match TRBD1. The CDR3 runs 16 residues. The V segment lost 4 bases and the J segment 7 bases; nucleotides outside the gene matches: 12. Germline CDR1 reads SEHNR; CDR2 reads FQNEAQ (reference sequence). The CDR3: CASSSPSRTGGLTQYF. The CDR3 region has the DNA TGTGCCAGCAGCTCACCATCGAGGACAGGGGGTTTGACCCAGTACTTC.

The sample holds a few counts of this clonotype. This chain joins TRBV7-2 and TRBJ1-2; D perhaps matches TRBD1 (6 bases). Per the germline V gene, CDR1 is SGHTA and CDR2 is FQGNSA. CDR3 size: 13 residues. V shed 5 bases and J shed 7 bases, with 14 bases lying between them. The DNA of the CDR3 is TGTGCCAGCAGCGGCGACAGGTCCCTTGGCTACACCTTC. This sequence encodes CASSGDRSLGYTF.

In its sample, this clonotype was seen many times. J is TRBJ2-2 and V is TRBV28, with no clear D. V lost 2 bases and J 7 bases, leaving 5 bases between the germline ends. Germline V gene lookup returns CDR1 MDHEN and CDR2 SYDVKM. The CDR3 covers 12 residues. CDR3 nucleotide sequence: TGTGCCAGCAGTTTAGCCAACGGGGAGCTGTTTTTT. This encodes CASSLANGELFF.

This clonotype was observed at least ten times. The chain joins TRBV7-2 to TRBJ2-5; the D call may be TRBD1 or TRBD2 (7 bases each). Trimming pared 1 base from V and 5 bases from J, leaving 14 bases between. The CDR3 length is 15 residues. Germline loops: CDR1 SGHTA, CDR2 FQGNSA. CDR3 residues: CASSLVAQGGETQYF. The CDR3 coding sequence is TGTGCCAGCAGCTTAGTGGCGCAGGGGGGGGAGACCCAGTACTTC.

This clonotype has a count of ten or more. The genes are TRBV6-1 and TRBJ1-6; 8 bases match TRBD1. Germline CDR1 reads MNHNS; CDR2 reads SASEGT. The trim removed 6 bases at V and 4 bases at J, leaving 5 bases unmatched. The CDR3 totals 15 residues. CDR3 protein: CASRPGGQYNSPLHF. The CDR3 region has the DNA TGTGCCAGCAGACCAGGGGGCCAGTATAATTCACCCCTCCACTTT.

The chain carries TRBV4-3 and TRBJ1-5, with D unresolved. Germline CDR1 reads LGHNA; CDR2 reads YSLEER. The CDR3 totals 14 residues. V dropped 0 bases and J dropped 4 bases, with 7 bases sitting between them. The chain's CDR3 is CASSQDEGNQPQHF. CDR3 in DNA: TGCGCCAGCAGCCAAGATGAGGGAAATCAGCCCCAGCATTTT.

This clonotype was found a few times. In nucleotides, the CDR3 is TGCAGTGCCAATACCGGGACAGTAGCCTACGAGCAGTACTTC. Translating it yields CSANTGTVAYEQYF. The chain combines TRBV20-1 with TRBJ2-7; 7 nucleotides agree with TRBD1. This CDR3 has 14 residues. Germline CDR1 DFQATT, CDR2 SNEGSKA (reference sequence). The junction had 10 bases not matched to a gene; V was cut back by 6 bases and J by 2 bases.

The table lists this clonotype with a few counts. J is TRBJ2-5 and V is TRBV7-2, with D possibly being TRBD1 (5 bases). Trimming took 0 bases from V and 5 from J, leaving 16 bases between them. There are 16 residues in the CDR3. Looked up from germline, CDR1 is SGHTA and CDR2 is FQGNSA. The CDR3 loop is CASSLATGLDGETQYF. Written as DNA, the CDR3 is TGTGCCAGCAGCTTAGCCACAGGCCTTGACGGGGAGACCCAGTACTTC.

This chain uses TRBV28 with TRBJ2-7, with 11 bases lining up with TRBD1. V lost 6 bases and J lost 2; bases outside the gene matches: 12. The CDR3 covers 17 residues. The germline V gene has CDR1 MDHEN and CDR2 SYDVKM. The CDR3 nucleotides are TGTGCCAGCAGCTTGGACGGCTCGGGACAGGGGGCCTACGAGCAGTACTTC. It specifies CASSLDGSGQGAYEQYF.

This clonotype was picked up one time. The chain recombines TRBV28 with TRBJ2-3; D may correspond to TRBD1 or TRBD2 (5 bases each). This CDR3 is built from 13 residues. The V and J ends lost 10 bases and 2 bases respectively, with 13 bases between them. Germline V gene data show CDR1 as MDHEN and CDR2 as SYDVKM. The CDR3: CATLVGTTDTQYF. The DNA of the CDR3 is TGTGCCACCTTAGTTGGGACCACAGATACGCAGTATTTT. The full variable domain, rest sourced from reference TRBV28 and TRBJ2-3, is DVKVTQSSRYLVKRTGEKVFLECVQDMDHENMFWYRQDPGLGLRLIYFSYDVKMKEKGDIPEGYSVSREKKERFSLILESASTNQTSMYLCATLVGTTDTQYFGPGTRLTVL.

This clonotype was observed a few times. The V gene is TRBV11-1, the J gene TRBJ2-7, with D unresolved. Trimming cost V 2 bases and J 6 bases, with 11 bases left between them. CDR3 length: 13 amino acids. Germline loops: CDR1 SGHAT, CDR2 FQDESV (reference sequence). The CDR3 region has the DNA TGTGCCAGCAGCTTAACACCCCTTGGCGAGCAGTACTTC. Residues: CASSLTPLGEQYF.

This sequence joins TRBV5-6 and TRBJ1-2; D might be TRBD1 (5 bases). V lost 0 bases and J 7 bases, leaving 16 bases between the germline ends. CDR1 is SGHDT and CDR2 is YYEEEE in the germline V gene. The CDR3 totals 15 residues. The CDR3 protein is CASSLAMWRGSGYTF. The CDR3, as DNA: TGTGCCAGCAGCTTGGCAATGTGGAGGGGTTCTGGCTACACCTTC.